The 30 T cell receptor beta chains reported below all come from one sample, sequenced in a study of shared clonotypes between healthy human individuals. CD8 cells classed as naive were CD45RO-negative and positively selected for CCR7, excluding terminally differentiated effector memory CD45RA+ cells. The table came from immunoSEQ multiplex PCR; TCRdb's copy has only in-frame clones and leaves some out. The sample shows about 2 million clones, around 96% of them seen only once. The sample consisted of naive CD8+ T cells sorted from blood. These receptors were taken from a young man in good health.

CDR3 DNA sequence: TGCGCCAGCAGCCAAGATGCACCGGTAAGGTATGGCTACACCTTC. Protein product: CASSQDAPVRYGYTF. V usage is TRBV4-1 and J usage is TRBJ1-2; D ambiguous. Per germline, CDR1 MGHRA and CDR2 YSYEKL. V was shortened by 0 bases and J by 5 bases, with 13 bases between the two germline ends. CDR3 length: 15 residues.

The chain carries TRBV19 and TRBJ1-5, with D perhaps TRBD1 (6 bases). With 3 bases removed from V and 7 bases from J, the gap between germline ends came to 16 bases. Looked up from germline, CDR1 is LNHDA and CDR2 is SQIVND (reference sequence). CDR3 size: 15 residues. DNA of the CDR3: TGTGCCAGTAGTATCCCCGGGACAATAAGACAGCCCCAGCATTTT. Its protein product is CASSIPGTIRQPQHF.

V and J are TRBV11-2 and TRBJ1-5; 7 nucleotides match TRBD1. Germline-derived CDR1 and CDR2 are SGHAT and FQNNGV. Germline trimming cut 5 bases from V and 7 bases from J; bases unmatched to any gene: 8. This CDR3 comprises 14 residues. The CDR3 loop reads CASSQGGFGQPQHF. DNA for the CDR3: TGTGCCAGCAGCCAGGGGGGATTCGGACAGCCCCAGCATTTT.

This chain uses TRBV7-3 with TRBJ2-7; 10 nucleotides line up with TRBD2. Germline V gene data show CDR1 as SGHTA and CDR2 as FQGTGA. With 7 bases clipped from V and 1 base from J, the junction kept 19 bases outside the gene matches. This CDR3 comprises 19 residues. CDR3 sequence (DNA): TGTGCCAGCATCCGAATCTCAGGGAGTGTACTAGCGGGGTCCTACGAGCAGTACTTC. Encoded protein: CASIRISGSVLAGSYEQYF.

V and J are TRBV5-1 and TRBJ1-1; D gene ambiguous. The CDR3 loop spans 11 amino acids. Germline V gene lookup returns CDR1 SGHRS and CDR2 YFSETQ. V was pared by 5 bases and J by 7 bases, with 9 bases between. CDR3: CASRSVNEAFF. CDR3 DNA sequence: TGCGCCAGCAGATCCGTCAATGAAGCTTTCTTT.

The chain links TRBV30 to TRBJ2-1; 15 bases map to TRBD2. Per germline, CDR1 GTSNPN and CDR2 SVGIG (reference sequence). This CDR3 contains 20 residues. The J segment lost 0 bases and the V segment lost 2 bases, leaving 11 bases of the junction unmatched. CDR3 protein: CAWSLPGLAGGSFSYNEQFF. The CDR3 region has the DNA TGTGCCTGGAGTTTACCGGGACTAGCGGGAGGCTCTTTCTCCTACAATGAGCAGTTCTTC.

This CDR3 reads CAIRDRQETQYF. The CDR3 nucleotides are TGTGCCATCCGGGACAGACAAGAGACCCAGTACTTC. The gene calls are TRBV6-1 and TRBJ2-5, with TRBD1 matching 7 bases. Trimming cost V 10 bases and J 2 bases; bases outside gene matches: 4. CDR3 size: 12 residues. Germline V gene data show CDR1 as MNHNS and CDR2 as SASEGT.

The chain couples TRBV4-3 to TRBJ1-6, with TRBD1 as a possible D gene (5 bases). V lost 0 bases and J 9 bases, leaving 15 bases between the germline ends. The CDR3 extends over 16 amino acids. Germline V gives CDR1 LGHNA, CDR2 YSLEER. The CDR3 DNA sequence: TGCGCCAGCAGCCAAGATGGCGGGGACGTCGGTTCACCCCTCCACTTT. The encoded protein is CASSQDGGDVGSPLHF.

Worth noting for this clone: At the DNA level, this CDR3 is encoded by other sequences in the same sample as well. This rearrangement joins TRBV4-1 to TRBJ2-7; either TRBD1 or TRBD2 may supply D (5 bases each). The germline V and J ends were trimmed by 2 bases and 1 base, with 9 bases remaining between them. Germline V CDR1 and CDR2: MGHRA, YSYEKL. This CDR3 has 14 residues. The CDR3 here is CASSQQGVSYEQYF. The CDR3 DNA sequence: TGCGCCAGCAGCCAACAGGGAGTATCCTACGAGCAGTACTTC.

In regard to this clone: Possible read error: a much larger clone is one base away. The sample contains more than one DNA sequence encoding this CDR3. V is TRBV13 and J is TRBJ2-7; D gene ambiguous. Trimming took off 3 bases at V and 0 bases at J, with 6 bases between the two ends. Germline-derived CDR1 and CDR2 are PRHDT and FYEKMQ (reference sequence). There are 13 residues in the CDR3. The DNA of the CDR3 is TGTGCCAGCAGCTTGGGAAGCTCCTACGAGCAGTACTTC. Protein: CASSLGSSYEQYF.

The J gene is TRBJ2-1, the V gene TRBV5-1; a weak D match, TRBD1 (5 bases). Between the trimmed V and J ends, which lost 1 base and 2 bases, there was a span of 13 bases. This CDR3 contains 16 residues. Germline CDR1 SGHRS, CDR2 YFSETQ. This chain's CDR3 is CASSLNTGITYNEQFF. CDR3 in DNA: TGCGCCAGCAGCTTGAATACAGGAATAACCTACAATGAGCAGTTCTTC.

V gene TRBV9 combines with J gene TRBJ1-2; TRBD1 might be the D (6 bases). This CDR3 spans 14 amino acids. Per germline, CDR1 SGDLS and CDR2 YYNGEE. The germline V and J ends were trimmed by 0 bases and 2 bases, with 8 bases remaining between them. In DNA, the CDR3 is TGTGCCAGCAGCGTAGACACAGGGAACTATGGCTACACCTTC. Its translation is CASSVDTGNYGYTF.

The chain joins TRBV2 to TRBJ2-2, with no clear D. Per the germline V gene, CDR1 is SNHLY and CDR2 is FYNNEI. V was clipped by 2 bases and J by 1 base, with 5 bases between them. The CDR3 covers 14 residues. CDR3 region: CASSEMENTGELFF. CDR3 bases: TGTGCCAGCAGTGAAATGGAGAACACCGGGGAGCTGTTTTTT.

This chain uses TRBV7-9 with TRBJ2-3, with D maybe TRBD2 (6 bases). From germline, CDR1 is SEHNR and CDR2 FQNEAQ (reference sequence). V was pared by 5 bases and J by 2 bases, with 23 bases between. The CDR3 has 18 amino acids. As DNA, the CDR3 is TGTGCCAGCAGCGGACGAAGAGGGGAGGCGAAAGCCACAGATACGCAGTATTTT. This translates into CASSGRRGEAKATDTQYF.

This chain connects TRBV5-1 to TRBJ2-5; 11 positions agree with TRBD2. The CDR3 is 15 amino acids. Germline V gene sequence: CDR1 SGHRS, CDR2 YFSETQ. The junction had 3 bases not matched to a gene; V was cut back by 0 bases and J by 5 bases. The CDR3 spells CASSLVLAGDETQYF. CDR3 bases: TGCGCCAGCAGCTTGGTACTAGCGGGAGATGAGACCCAGTACTTC.

This clone was recorded only once. V gene TRBV15 combines with J gene TRBJ2-7; a weak D match, TRBD1 (5 bases). V was clipped by 5 bases and J by 2 bases, with 10 bases between them. The CDR3 loop spans 13 amino acids. Per germline, CDR1 LNHNV and CDR2 YYDKDF (reference sequence). The CDR3 coding sequence is TGTGCCACCAGCTACGGCAGGGCCTACGAGCAGTACTTC. Translation: CATSYGRAYEQYF.

This chain connects TRBV10-3 to TRBJ2-3; possibly TRBD2 for D (5 bases). This CDR3 region has 15 residues. CDR1 is ENHRY and CDR2 is SYGVKD in the germline V gene. With 3 bases removed from V and 0 bases from J, the gap between germline ends came to 10 bases. CDR3 DNA: TGTGCCATCAGTGATGGCGGGCCCAGCACAGATACGCAGTATTTT. It yields the protein CAISDGGPSTDTQYF.

The chain is built from TRBV18 and TRBJ2-3; 10 bases fit TRBD2. In germline, CDR1 is KGHSH, CDR2 LQKENI. The CDR3 length is 18 residues. V was clipped by 2 bases and J by 5 bases; unmatched bases: 13. The CDR3 DNA reads as TGTGCCAGCTCACCATCCAAGAGGGCTAGCGGGGGATTAGATACGCAGTATTTT. Its protein product is CASSPSKRASGGLDTQYF. The full variable domain, its missing parts supplied by reference TRBV18 and TRBJ2-3, is NAGVMQNPRHLVRRRGQEARLRCSPMKGHSHVYWYRQLPEEGLKFMVYLQKENIIDESGMPKERFSAEFPKEGPSILRIQQVVRGDSAAYFCASSPSKRASGGLDTQYFGPGTRLTVL.

This chain links TRBV13 with TRBJ2-7, with 8 bases that match TRBD1. There are 14 residues in the CDR3. The trim removed 5 bases at V and 3 bases at J, leaving 6 bases unmatched. Germline CDR1 and CDR2: PRHDT and FYEKMQ (reference sequence). The CDR3 region has the DNA TGTGCCAGCAGCCACCGGACAGGGAGCTACGAGCAGTACTTC. Its translation is CASSHRTGSYEQYF.

A note on this clone: Possible read error: a much larger clone is one base away. The rearrangement uses TRBV7-9 and TRBJ2-7, with D uncertain. The CDR3 is made up of 11 amino acids. V lost 2 bases and J lost 3, with 2 bases in between. Germline CDR1 reads SEHNR; CDR2 reads FQNEAQ (reference sequence). This CDR3 reads CASSLIYEQYF. CDR3 coding DNA: TGTGCCAGCAGCTTAATCTACGAGCAGTACTTC.

The rearrangement joins TRBV19 to TRBJ2-3; 8 bases line up with TRBD1. Germline loops: CDR1 LNHDA, CDR2 SQIVND (reference sequence). CDR3 size: 16 residues. Trimming at V came to 5 bases and at J to 9 bases, leaving 16 bases not matched to a gene. CDR3 DNA: TGTGCCAGTAGTCCTCTAGGACAGGGTTTGAAGGACACGCAGTATTTT. Its protein is CASSPLGQGLKDTQYF.

Here the CDR3 reads CASSLGLNYGYTF. The CDR3 nucleotides are TGTGCCAGCAGCCTGGGACTGAACTATGGCTACACCTTC. The chain uses TRBV14 and TRBJ1-2, with TRBD1 as a possible D gene (5 bases). V gave up 4 bases and J gave up 2 bases, with 8 bases separating them. The length of the CDR3 is 13 residues. Germline loops: CDR1 SGHDN, CDR2 FVKESK.

This sequence joins TRBV11-2 and TRBJ2-1, with 9 bases fitting TRBD2. Germline lookup yields CDR1 SGHAT and CDR2 FQNNGV. V lost 1 base, J lost 5 bases, and 3 bases stayed unmatched. This CDR3 has 15 amino acids. CDR3 DNA sequence: TGTGCCAGCAGCTTAGGCGGGGGGGGTGACAATGAGCAGTTCTTC. This encodes CASSLGGGGDNEQFF.

The V and J genes are TRBV21-1 and TRBJ1-2. TRBV21-1 has pseudogene status. The CDR3 is made up of 15 amino acids. The CDR3 DNA follows: TGTGCCAGCAGAGGGTCTTTGGAGGGGAGCTATGGCTACACCTTC. Amino acids: CASRGSLEGSYGYTF.

The chain joins TRBV28 to TRBJ1-4, with 11 bases identical to TRBD1. Germline V gene sequence: CDR1 MDHEN, CDR2 SYDVKM. The CDR3 is 15 amino acids. Unmatched junction bases numbered 7, after V lost 6 bases and J lost 7 bases. The DNA for the CDR3 is TGTGCCAGCAGGGGGACAGGGGGAGGTTTTGAAAAACTGTTTTTT. Translating gives CASRGTGGGFEKLFF.

This chain connects TRBV9 to TRBJ2-4, with no clear D. The V end was cut by 3 bases, the J end by 4 bases, with 26 bases between. CDR3 length: 19 residues. Germline V lookup: CDR1 SGDLS, CDR2 YYNGEE. The CDR3 loop reads CASSGGYEVTASEKNIQYF. In nucleotides, the CDR3 is TGTGCCAGCAGCGGCGGATACGAGGTAACGGCGAGCGAAAAAAACATTCAGTACTTC.

The chain has TRBV7-2 and TRBJ2-7, with 11 positions matching TRBD2. The CDR3 contains 16 residues. Germline V gene data show CDR1 as SGHTA and CDR2 as FQGNSA. The V segment lost 4 bases and the J segment 5 bases; nucleotides outside the gene matches: 10. The CDR3: CASSSSVLAGAHEQYF. As DNA, the CDR3 is TGTGCCAGCAGCTCATCGGTACTAGCGGGAGCTCACGAGCAGTACTTC.

The V gene is TRBV11-1, the J gene TRBJ2-1; TRBD2 matches 8 bases. Germline CDR1 SGHAT, CDR2 FQDESV (reference sequence). The length of the CDR3 is 14 residues. The V gene end was trimmed by 6 bases and the J gene end by 7 bases; junction bases not matched to a gene: 8. The CDR3 DNA is TGTGCCAGCAGGGAGGTTTTAGCGGGAAATGAGCAGTTCTTC. Protein product: CASREVLAGNEQFF.

V gene TRBV7-9 combines with J gene TRBJ2-7, with a possible D match to TRBD2 (5 bases). CDR3 length: 16 amino acids. Between the trimmed V and J ends, which lost 4 bases and 3 bases, there was a span of 19 bases. Germline CDR1 reads SEHNR; CDR2 reads FQNEAQ (reference sequence). CDR3 protein: CASSSPGEGTNYEQYF. The CDR3 DNA reads as TGTGCCAGCAGCTCCCCGGGCGAGGGAACAAACTACGAGCAGTACTTC.

This clone was seen more than once but under ten times. This sequence joins TRBV6-6 and TRBJ1-2, with TRBD1 as a possible D gene (5 bases). The CDR3 has 13 residues. CDR1 and CDR2 from the germline V gene are MNHNY and SVGAGI (reference sequence). V shed 7 bases and J shed 5 bases, with 14 bases lying between them. In DNA, the CDR3 is TGTGCCAGCAACGGAGGCGCAGGGTATGGCTACACCTTC. It is translated as CASNGGAGYGYTF.